The 23 T cell receptor beta chains below come from one sample, sequenced in a study of cytomegalovirus exposure and HLA in healthy donors. The assay was immunoSEQ multiplex PCR, and TCRdb's table has in-frame clones only and misses some. The table records roughly 120,000 clones, about 82% of them present only once. Specimen: PBMCs. The receptors here all came from a man aged 18 to 35 in good health and CMV-seronegative.

Only one count was recorded for this clone. The genes are TRBV7-9 and TRBJ2-7, with TRBD2 identical over 12 bases. CDR3 length: 16 residues. The germline V gene encodes CDR1 SEHNR and CDR2 FQNEAQ (reference sequence). Trimming at V came to 5 bases and at J to 2 bases, leaving 7 bases not matched to a gene. In DNA form, the CDR3 reads TGTGCCAGCAGCCCGCCGACTAGCGGGGGAACCTACGAGCAGTACTTC. Its translation is CASSPPTSGGTYEQYF.

This clone was picked up one time. V gene TRBV5-6 combines with J gene TRBJ2-1; TRBD2 matches at 13 bases. The CDR3 is 18 amino acids. In germline, CDR1 is SGHDT, CDR2 YYEEEE. V trimming: 4 bases; J trimming: 1 base; junction bases outside the gene matches: 8. CDR3 loop: CASSLTSGGIGSYNEQFF. The CDR3, as DNA: TGTGCCAGCAGCCTGACTAGCGGGGGGATTGGGTCCTACAATGAGCAGTTCTTC. The whole variable domain, remainder taken from reference TRBV5-6 and TRBJ2-1, is DAGVTQSPTHLIKTRGQQVTLRCSPKSGHDTVSWYQQALGQGPQFIFQYYEEEERQRGNFPDRFSGHQFPNYSSELNVNALLLGDSALYLCASSLTSGGIGSYNEQFFGPGTRLTVL.

The V gene is TRBV5-6, the J gene TRBJ1-2; 7 nucleotides align to TRBD1. The J segment lost 5 bases and the V segment lost 4 bases, leaving 11 bases of the junction unmatched. The CDR3 totals 15 residues. Germline CDR1 SGHDT, CDR2 YYEEEE. The CDR3 protein is CASSAATEGAYGYTF. The CDR3 bases are TGTGCCAGCAGCGCGGCGACAGAGGGGGCTTATGGCTACACCTTC.

The chain has TRBV6-5 and TRBJ2-1; 7 bases map to TRBD1. V dropped 6 bases and J dropped 8; count of bases not matched to a gene: 7. The CDR3 is made up of 13 amino acids. From germline, CDR1 is MNHEY and CDR2 SVGAGI. The CDR3 DNA reads TGTGCCAGCAGACAGCAGGGGGACCATGAGCAGTTCTTC. Translated, it gives CASRQQGDHEQFF.

This clone was picked up a small number of times. The chain links TRBV15 to TRBJ2-2, with D unclear. The CDR3 is made up of 12 amino acids. Per germline, CDR1 LNHNV and CDR2 YYDKDF (reference sequence). Trimming removed 0 bases from V and 7 bases from J, with 3 bases in between. This chain's CDR3 is CATSRDYGELFF. DNA for the CDR3: TGTGCCACCAGCAGAGATTACGGGGAGCTGTTTTTT.

A few counts support this clone. J is TRBJ1-2 and V is TRBV7-2, with D perhaps matching TRBD1 (6 bases). Trimming cost V 2 bases and J 4 bases, with 14 bases left between them. Germline CDR1 SGHTA, CDR2 FQGNSA. The CDR3 runs 15 residues. This CDR3 reads CASSLNGRGGYGYTF. The CDR3 DNA is TGTGCCAGCAGCTTAAACGGGCGAGGGGGCTATGGCTACACCTTC.

The chain carries TRBV5-1 and TRBJ2-1; 8 positions agree with TRBD2. CDR3 length: 15 residues. V lost 1 base to trimming and J lost 4 bases; unmatched junction nucleotides: 4. Germline assignment: CDR1 SGHRS and CDR2 YFSETQ. The CDR3 nucleotides read TGCGCCAGCAGCTTGAACCAGCGGGGGTACAATGAGCAGTTCTTC. Protein sequence: CASSLNQRGYNEQFF.

A single count supports this clone. The genes are TRBV6-5 and TRBJ2-7, with D maybe TRBD1 (6 bases). Trimming removed 6 bases at V and 5 bases at J, with 17 bases between. CDR3 length equals 14 residues. Germline V gene data show CDR1 as MNHEY and CDR2 as SVGAGI. The CDR3 here is CASSLLGQSNEQYF. CDR3 bases: TGTGCCAGCAGCCTACTCGGACAGTCAAACGAGCAGTACTTC.

There are many counts of this clone. A read error may account for a junction end that differs from germline. The V and J genes are TRBV15 and TRBJ2-6, with D unresolved. The CDR3 is 15 amino acids. CDR1 LNHNV and CDR2 YYDKDF come from the germline V gene (reference sequence). CDR3 in DNA: TGTGCCACCAGCGGAGACATCTCTGGGGCCAACGTCCTGACTTTC. Protein sequence: CATSGDISGANVLTF.

This chain links TRBV15 with TRBJ1-5; TRBD1 is a possible D gene (5 bases). Germline V gene data show CDR1 as LNHNV and CDR2 as YYDKDF (reference sequence). V dropped 0 bases and J dropped 5 bases, with 14 bases sitting between them. This CDR3 has 16 amino acids. CDR3 region: CATSRDQGSPHQPQHF. The CDR3 DNA follows: TGTGCCACCAGCAGAGATCAGGGCAGTCCGCATCAGCCCCAGCATTTT.

The rearrangement uses TRBV30 and TRBJ2-3; 8 bases fit TRBD2. The CDR3 contains 14 residues. CDR1 is GTSNPN and CDR2 is SVGIG in the germline V gene (reference sequence). V was clipped by 8 bases and J by 6 bases; unmatched bases: 13. The CDR3 DNA reads TGTGCCCTCAGCGGGGGACAACGAGCGGATACGCAGTATTTT. It encodes CALSGGQRADTQYF.

This chain joins TRBV27 and TRBJ1-1, with TRBD1 as a possible D gene (6 bases). Germline CDR1 reads MNHEY; CDR2 reads SMNVEV (reference sequence). The CDR3 contains 16 residues. Trimming pared 0 bases from V and 4 bases from J, leaving 15 bases between. CDR3 bases: TGTGCCAGCAGTTTATCGACAGGCATAATGACCACTGAAGCTTTCTTT. It translates to CASSLSTGIMTTEAFF.

Concerning this clone: This same CDR3 is encoded by further DNA sequences in the sample. The gene calls are TRBV6-5 and TRBJ1-2, with TRBD1 as a possible D gene (6 bases). This CDR3 is 13 amino acids long. Germline assignment: CDR1 MNHEY and CDR2 SVGAGI. V dropped 5 bases and J dropped 2 bases, with 9 bases sitting between them. The CDR3 here is CASSPTGNYGYTF. The DNA for the CDR3 is TGTGCCAGCAGTCCCACAGGGAACTATGGCTACACCTTC.

The chain combines TRBV6-1 with TRBJ1-5, with no clear D. This CDR3 spans 14 amino acids. The V end lost 6 bases, the J end lost 4 bases, and 13 bases lay between the germline ends. Looked up from germline, CDR1 is MNHNS and CDR2 is SASEGT. CDR3: CASSVSTQNQPQHF. In nucleotides, the CDR3 is TGTGCCAGCAGCGTGTCAACCCAGAATCAGCCCCAGCATTTT.

The chain uses TRBV27 and TRBJ2-3; 11 positions agree with TRBD1. The CDR3 contains 17 residues. The V and J ends lost 4 bases and 1 base, in that order; junction bases with no gene match: 7. CDR1 and CDR2 from the germline V gene are MNHEY and SMNVEV (reference sequence). The CDR3 bases are TGTGCCAGCAGTTCCCGGGACAGGGGGACTGGCACAGATACGCAGTATTTT. This codes for CASSSRDRGTGTDTQYF.

The chain joins TRBV6-1 to TRBJ2-1; 8 bases map to TRBD2. CDR1 is MNHNS and CDR2 is SASEGT in the germline V gene. The CDR3 covers 13 residues. V shed 5 bases and J 7 bases; nucleotides not matched to a gene: 4. The CDR3 coding sequence is TGTGCCAGCAGTCGGGAGGGGCTGAATGAGCAGTTCTTC. Amino acids: CASSREGLNEQFF.

The chain employs TRBV7-9 and TRBJ1-2; D gene ambiguous. V lost 7 bases and J 4 bases, leaving 10 bases between the germline ends. The germline gives CDR1 SEHNR, CDR2 FQNEAQ (reference sequence). The CDR3 loop spans 12 amino acids. CDR3 DNA sequence: TGTGCCAGCACCGGGGTTGTCTATGGCTACACCTTC. It specifies CASTGVVYGYTF.

The V and J genes are TRBV6-1 and TRBJ1-2; a weak D match, TRBD1 (6 bases). CDR3 length: 16 amino acids. Germline values: CDR1 MNHNS, CDR2 SASEGT. Trimming stripped 0 bases from V and 2 bases from J, with 13 bases between. This CDR3 reads CASSEAEGGRNYGYTF. The CDR3 nucleotides are TGTGCCAGCAGTGAAGCGGAGGGGGGGCGAAACTATGGCTACACCTTC.

The rearrangement uses TRBV5-6 and TRBJ1-5, with D perhaps matching TRBD1 (6 bases). Germline V gene data show CDR1 as SGHDT and CDR2 as YYEEEE. CDR3 size: 14 residues. With 1 base removed from V and 8 bases from J, the gap between germline ends came to 13 bases. CDR3 DNA: TGTGCCAGCAGCTTGTCCGGGGGGCTAAAGCCCCAGCATTTT. As protein: CASSLSGGLKPQHF. The variable domain in full, completed from reference TRBV5-6 and TRBJ1-5, reads DAGVTQSPTHLIKTRGQQVTLRCSPKSGHDTVSWYQQALGQGPQFIFQYYEEEERQRGNFPDRFSGHQFPNYSSELNVNALLLGDSALYLCASSLSGGLKPQHFGDGTRLSIL.

This chain links TRBV27 with TRBJ1-2; D unresolved. This CDR3 comprises 12 residues. Trimming shortened V by 5 bases and J by 4 bases, and 8 bases separated the two germline ends. Germline V CDR1 and CDR2: MNHEY, SMNVEV (reference sequence). CDR3 loop: CASSLRGYGYTF. CDR3 nucleotide sequence: TGTGCCAGCAGTCTCCGGGGCTATGGCTACACCTTC.

J is TRBJ2-7 and V is TRBV7-9; TRBD1 aligns across 11 bases. The CDR3 extends over 15 amino acids. V lost 4 bases to trimming and J lost 1 base; unmatched junction nucleotides: 3. Germline V gene lookup returns CDR1 SEHNR and CDR2 FQNEAQ (reference sequence). CDR3 region: CASSSDRGLSYEQYF. As DNA, the CDR3 is TGTGCCAGCAGCTCGGACAGGGGGCTATCCTACGAGCAGTACTTC.

The genes are TRBV6-5 and TRBJ1-1, with D uncertain. There are 14 residues in the CDR3. The ends were cut back, 1 base at V and 2 bases at J, with 8 bases in the middle. CDR1 and CDR2 (germline): MNHEY, SVGAGI. DNA of the CDR3: TGTGCCAGCAGTTACTATGAGGGTAACACTGAAGCTTTCTTT. This encodes CASSYYEGNTEAFF.

The chain recombines TRBV30 with TRBJ2-3; TRBD1 is a possible D gene (6 bases). Germline loops: CDR1 GTSNPN, CDR2 SVGIG (reference sequence). The V end lost 4 bases, the J end lost 2 bases, and 22 bases lay between the germline ends. The CDR3 runs to 17 residues. The CDR3 DNA reads as TGTGCCTGGACAATTCCCAGGGGTCTCCCAAACACAGATACGCAGTATTTT. This codes for CAWTIPRGLPNTDTQYF.